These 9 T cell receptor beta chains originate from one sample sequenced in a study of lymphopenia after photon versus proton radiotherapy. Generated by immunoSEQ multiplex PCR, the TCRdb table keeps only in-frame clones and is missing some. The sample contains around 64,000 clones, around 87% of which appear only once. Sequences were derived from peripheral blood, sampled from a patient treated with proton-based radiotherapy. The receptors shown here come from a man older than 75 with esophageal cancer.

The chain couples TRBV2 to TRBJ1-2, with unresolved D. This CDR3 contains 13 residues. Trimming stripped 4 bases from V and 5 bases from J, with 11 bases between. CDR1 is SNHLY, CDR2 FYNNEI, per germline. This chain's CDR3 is CASSVRRDYGYTF. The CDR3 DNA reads TGTGCCAGCAGTGTACGGCGTGATTATGGCTACACCTTC.

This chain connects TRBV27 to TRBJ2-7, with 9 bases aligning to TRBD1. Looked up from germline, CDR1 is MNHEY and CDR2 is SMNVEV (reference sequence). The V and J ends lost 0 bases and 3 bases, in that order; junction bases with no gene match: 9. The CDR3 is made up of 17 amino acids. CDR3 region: CASSLSAPDRGGYEQYF. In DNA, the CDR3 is TGTGCCAGCAGTTTATCAGCCCCGGACAGGGGAGGCTACGAGCAGTACTTC.

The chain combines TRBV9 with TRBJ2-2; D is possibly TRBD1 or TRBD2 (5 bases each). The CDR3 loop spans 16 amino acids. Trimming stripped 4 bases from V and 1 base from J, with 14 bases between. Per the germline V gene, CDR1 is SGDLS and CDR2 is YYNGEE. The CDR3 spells CASSPGTVQNTGELFF. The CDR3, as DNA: TGTGCCAGCAGCCCCGGGACGGTTCAGAACACCGGGGAGCTGTTTTTT.

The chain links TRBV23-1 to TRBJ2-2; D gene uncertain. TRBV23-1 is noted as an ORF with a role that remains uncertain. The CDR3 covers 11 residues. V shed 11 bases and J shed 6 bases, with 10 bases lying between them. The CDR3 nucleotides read TGCGCCCGCGGCGGTTCCGGGGAGCTGTTTTTT. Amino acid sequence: CARGGSGELFF.

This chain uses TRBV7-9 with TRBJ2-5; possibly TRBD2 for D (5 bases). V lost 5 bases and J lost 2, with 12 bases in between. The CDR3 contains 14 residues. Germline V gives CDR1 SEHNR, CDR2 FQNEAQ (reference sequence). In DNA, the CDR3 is TGTGCCAGCAGCCGGCCTCGGGAACAAGAGACCCAGTACTTC. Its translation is CASSRPREQETQYF.

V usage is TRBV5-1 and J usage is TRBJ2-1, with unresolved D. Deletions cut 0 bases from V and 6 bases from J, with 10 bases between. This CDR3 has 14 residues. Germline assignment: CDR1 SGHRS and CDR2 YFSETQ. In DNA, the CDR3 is TGCGCCAGCAGCTTGGAGTACAGTACCAATGAGCAGTTCTTC. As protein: CASSLEYSTNEQFF.

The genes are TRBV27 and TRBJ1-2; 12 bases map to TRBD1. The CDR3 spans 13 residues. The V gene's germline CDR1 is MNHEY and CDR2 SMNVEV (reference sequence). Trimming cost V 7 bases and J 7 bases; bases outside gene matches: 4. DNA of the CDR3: TGTGCCAGCACCGGGACAGGGGGCGTTGGCTACACCTTC. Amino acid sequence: CASTGTGGVGYTF.

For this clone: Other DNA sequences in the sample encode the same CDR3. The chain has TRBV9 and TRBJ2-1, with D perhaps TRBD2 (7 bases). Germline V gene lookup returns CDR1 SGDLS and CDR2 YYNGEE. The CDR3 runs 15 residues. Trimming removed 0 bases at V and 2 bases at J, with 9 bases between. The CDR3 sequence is CASSVVGGPYNEQFF. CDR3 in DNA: TGTGCCAGCAGCGTAGTGGGGGGGCCCTACAATGAGCAGTTCTTC. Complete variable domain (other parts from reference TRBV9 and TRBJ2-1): DSGVTQTPKHLITATGQRVTLRCSPRSGDLSVYWYQQSLDQGLQFLIQYYNGEERAKGNILERFSAQQFPDLHSELNLSSLELGDSALYFCASSVVGGPYNEQFFGPGTRLTVL.

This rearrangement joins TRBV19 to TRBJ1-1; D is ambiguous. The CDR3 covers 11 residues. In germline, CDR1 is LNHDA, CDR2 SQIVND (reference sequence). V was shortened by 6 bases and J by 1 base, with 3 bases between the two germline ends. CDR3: CASRSNTEAFF. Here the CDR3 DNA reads TGTGCCAGTAGATCGAACACTGAAGCTTTCTTT.